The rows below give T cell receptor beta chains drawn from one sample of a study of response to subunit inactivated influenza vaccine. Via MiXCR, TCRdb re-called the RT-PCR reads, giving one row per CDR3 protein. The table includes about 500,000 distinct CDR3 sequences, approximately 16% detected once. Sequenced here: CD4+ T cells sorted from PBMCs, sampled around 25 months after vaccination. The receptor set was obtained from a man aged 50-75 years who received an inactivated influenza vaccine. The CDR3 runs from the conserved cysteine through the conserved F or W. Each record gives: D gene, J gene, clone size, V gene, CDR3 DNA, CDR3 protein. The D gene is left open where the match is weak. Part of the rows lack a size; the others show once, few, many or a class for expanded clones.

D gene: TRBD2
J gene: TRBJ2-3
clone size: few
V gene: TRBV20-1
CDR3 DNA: TGCAGTGCTAGAGAGATAGCGGGGGCGGGAGATACGCAGTATTTT
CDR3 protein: CSAREIAGAGDTQYF

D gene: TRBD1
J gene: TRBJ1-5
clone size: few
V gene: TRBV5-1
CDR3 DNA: TGCGCCAGCAGCCTTAGAGCGGAGGGGGCCCCGGATACGCAGCATTTT
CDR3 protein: CASSLRAEGAPDTQHF

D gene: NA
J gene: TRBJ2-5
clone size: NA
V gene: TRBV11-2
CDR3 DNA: TGTGCCAGCAGCCGAGCGGGTACAACTCAAGAGACCCAGTACTTC
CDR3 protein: CASSRAGTTQETQYF

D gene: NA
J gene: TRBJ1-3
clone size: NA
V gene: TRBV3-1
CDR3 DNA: TGTGCCAGCAGTTCCCGATTGGCCGGTATCTCCTCTGGAAACACCATATATTTT
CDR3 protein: CASSSRLAGISSGNTIYF

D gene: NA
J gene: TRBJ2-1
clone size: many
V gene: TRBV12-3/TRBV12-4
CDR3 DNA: TGTGCCAGCAGTAATACCGGGGGGCGCTACAATGAGCAGTTCTTC
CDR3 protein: CASSNTGGRYNEQFF

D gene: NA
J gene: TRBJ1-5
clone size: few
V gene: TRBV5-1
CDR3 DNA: TGCGCCAGCAGCTTGGGGGAGGCCCCCTACAATCAGCCCCAGCATTTT
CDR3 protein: CASSLGEAPYNQPQHF

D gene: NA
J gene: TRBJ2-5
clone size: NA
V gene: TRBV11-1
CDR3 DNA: TGTGCCAGCAGCTTCGTAAAGGGGCGGGGAGAGACCCAGTACTTC
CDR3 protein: CASSFVKGRGETQYF

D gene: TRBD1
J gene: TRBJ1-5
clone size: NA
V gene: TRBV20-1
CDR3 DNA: TGCAGTGCTAGAGATGACAGGGACGCTCAGCCCCAGCATTTT
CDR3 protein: CSARDDRDAQPQHF

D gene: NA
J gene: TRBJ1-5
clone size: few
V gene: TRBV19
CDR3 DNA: TGTGCCAGTAGTATAAGAGTCTATAGCAATCAGCCCCAGCATTTT
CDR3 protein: CASSIRVYSNQPQHF

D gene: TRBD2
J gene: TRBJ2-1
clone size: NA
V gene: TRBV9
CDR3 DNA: TGTGCCAGCAGCCGAAGTAGCGGGTACAATGAGCAGTTCTTC
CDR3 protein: CASSRSSGYNEQFF

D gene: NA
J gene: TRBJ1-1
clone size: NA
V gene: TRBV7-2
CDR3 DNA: TGTGCCAGCAGCTTCCGGGCCGGAGGGTCTGAAGCTTTCTTT
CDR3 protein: CASSFRAGGSEAFF

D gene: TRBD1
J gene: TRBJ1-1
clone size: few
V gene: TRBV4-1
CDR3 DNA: TGCGCCAGCAGCCAAGGCCGAGGACAGGCGAACACTGAAGCTTTCTTT
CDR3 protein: CASSQGRGQANTEAFF

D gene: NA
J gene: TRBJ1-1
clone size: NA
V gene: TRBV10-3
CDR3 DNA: TGTGCCATCCGAGAGTTGAGGACTGAAGCTTTCTTT
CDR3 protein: CAIRELRTEAFF

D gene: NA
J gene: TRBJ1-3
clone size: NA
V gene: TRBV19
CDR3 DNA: TGTGCCAGTAGTGAACAGGACTCTGGAAACACCATATATTTT
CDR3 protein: CASSEQDSGNTIYF